One and the same sample provided the 14 T cell receptor beta chains below, sequenced in a study of T cell clones after liver transplantation. The repertoire was sequenced with immunoSEQ multiplex PCR; TCRdb's copy has only in-frame clones and lacks some. The sample gives 98,000 or so clones, more than 75% of which show up once; just under 1% is in the top ten. The sequenced sample was CD4+ T cells from blood, obtained before liver transplant. Every receptor here comes from a human donor who received a liver transplant.

The chain combines TRBV27 with TRBJ2-7; 9 positions match TRBD2. The germline V gene encodes CDR1 MNHEY and CDR2 SMNVEV (reference sequence). The ends lost 3 bases at V and 1 base at J; junction bases unmatched: 4. This CDR3 is 15 amino acids long. Written as DNA, the CDR3 is TGTGCCAGCAGTTTCTCGACTAGCGGTTCCTACGAGCAGTACTTC. It specifies CASSFSTSGSYEQYF.

This clone was recorded only once. The chain uses TRBV29-1 and TRBJ2-1; a weak D match, TRBD2 (6 bases). V lost 6 bases and J 7 bases, leaving 19 bases between the germline ends. The CDR3 has 14 amino acids. In germline, CDR1 is SQVTM, CDR2 ANQGSEA. CDR3: CSVIFGGVKNEQFF. DNA of the CDR3: TGCAGCGTGATCTTCGGGGGAGTGAAGAATGAGCAGTTCTTC.

This clone was seen only a few times. The V and J genes are TRBV2 and TRBJ2-7; perhaps TRBD2 as D (5 bases). Looked up from germline, CDR1 is SNHLY and CDR2 is FYNNEI. Trimming pared 4 bases from V and 9 bases from J, leaving 10 bases between. The CDR3 is 11 amino acids. Here the CDR3 DNA reads TGTGCCAGCAGTGTCGGGGAGAGGCAGTACTTC. This encodes CASSVGERQYF.

The chain combines TRBV7-6 with TRBJ2-3; D unclear. This CDR3 has 14 residues. V shed 4 bases and J shed 6 bases, with 14 bases lying between them. Germline-derived CDR1 and CDR2 are SGHVS and FNYEAQ. This CDR3 is CASSSERSADTQYF. CDR3 nucleotides: TGTGCCAGCAGCTCAGAACGGAGCGCCGATACGCAGTATTTT.

Many counts were recorded for this clone. Here the CDR3 DNA reads TGTGCCAGCAGTCCTTCAACCATATATTTT. Its translation is CASSPSTIYF. The gene calls are TRBV2 and TRBJ1-3; no clear D. Trimming took 5 bases from V and 10 from J, leaving 6 bases between them. The CDR3 loop spans 10 amino acids. Germline loops: CDR1 SNHLY, CDR2 FYNNEI.

In its sample, this clone was seen a few times. The chain has TRBV5-6 and TRBJ2-5, with D hard to call. Trimming pared 0 bases from V and 5 bases from J, leaving 8 bases between. The CDR3 runs to 13 residues. Germline CDR1 is SGHDT and CDR2 is YYEEEE. The CDR3 DNA reads as TGTGCCAGCAGCTTGGGAATTCGGGAGACCCAGTACTTC. It encodes CASSLGIRETQYF.

The chain carries TRBV10-3 and TRBJ1-4; the match to TRBD1 covers 8 bases. The V segment lost 0 bases and the J segment 4 bases; nucleotides outside the gene matches: 7. Looked up from germline, CDR1 is ENHRY and CDR2 is SYGVKD. The CDR3 extends over 17 amino acids. The CDR3 protein is CAISESSGTGNNEKLFF. The CDR3 DNA sequence: TGTGCCATCAGTGAGTCTTCTGGGACAGGAAATAATGAAAAACTGTTTTTT.

This clone was seen a handful of times. The rearrangement joins TRBV9 to TRBJ1-2, with a tentative D call TRBD1 (6 bases). With 5 bases removed from V and 1 base from J, the gap between germline ends came to 12 bases. Germline CDR1 SGDLS, CDR2 YYNGEE. CDR3 size: 14 residues. This CDR3 is CASRQGGDNYGYTF. The CDR3 DNA reads TGTGCCAGCAGGCAAGGGGGTGATAACTATGGCTACACCTTC.

This chain joins TRBV7-2 and TRBJ2-3; 9 nucleotides agree with TRBD2. Per germline, CDR1 SGHTA and CDR2 FQGNSA. The J segment lost 1 base and the V segment lost 7 bases, leaving 6 bases of the junction unmatched. This CDR3 spans 15 amino acids. For the CDR3, the DNA is TGTGCCAGCACGCGGGAGGGAGGGCGCACAGATACGCAGTATTTT. Its translation is CASTREGGRTDTQYF.

This chain joins TRBV18 and TRBJ1-5; TRBD1 matches 11 bases. CDR1 is KGHSH, CDR2 LQKENI, per germline. The CDR3 consists of 15 residues. The ends lost 5 bases at V and 4 bases at J; junction bases unmatched: 4. The CDR3 DNA reads TGTGCCAGCTCATCAGGACAGGGGGCGAATCAGCCCCAGCATTTT. Protein: CASSSGQGANQPQHF.

The rearrangement uses TRBV7-9 and TRBJ1-1; D is ambiguous. The CDR3 covers 14 residues. V was trimmed by 1 base and J by 7 bases, leaving 13 bases between them. Germline V gene data show CDR1 as SEHNR and CDR2 as FQNEAQ (reference sequence). Here the CDR3 reads CASSLGSTVGEAFF. CDR3 coding DNA: TGTGCCAGCAGCTTAGGGTCCACAGTGGGTGAAGCTTTCTTT.

This sequence joins TRBV11-2 and TRBJ2-5; D unclear. The V end lost 2 bases, the J end lost 0 bases, and 10 bases lay between the germline ends. CDR3 length: 15 amino acids. Germline V gives CDR1 SGHAT, CDR2 FQNNGV. In DNA form, the CDR3 reads TGTGCCAGCAGCTTACTACTCCGGGACCAAGAGACCCAGTACTTC. As protein: CASSLLLRDQETQYF.

This chain joins TRBV10-1 and TRBJ2-7; 7 nucleotides align to TRBD1. The CDR3 runs 16 residues. CDR1 WNHNN and CDR2 SYGVQD come from the germline V gene (reference sequence). Trimming took 1 base from V and 4 from J; bases not matched to a gene: 10. Here the CDR3 reads CASSEFRQGYSYEQYF. The CDR3 nucleotides are TGCGCCAGCAGTGAGTTTCGACAGGGCTACTCTTACGAGCAGTACTTC.

The chain is built from TRBV9 and TRBJ2-3; no clear D. V lost 2 bases, J lost 11 bases, and 27 bases lay in between. CDR3 size: 17 residues. Germline V gene sequence: CDR1 SGDLS, CDR2 YYNGEE. CDR3 loop: CASSVSYGRTRTVGQYF. The CDR3 nucleotides are TGTGCCAGCAGCGTTAGCTACGGACGGACCCGCACAGTGGGGCAGTATTTT.